Below, 15 T cell receptor beta chains from the same sample are listed, as sequenced in a study of shared clonotypes between healthy human individuals. The repertoire was sequenced with immunoSEQ multiplex PCR; TCRdb's copy has only in-frame clones and lacks some. The sample holds about 2.5 million clones, 80% to 95% seen once. Sequencing input: naive CD4+ T cells from PBMCs. Described subset: CD45RA+ positively selected. These receptors were collected from a man aged 18 to 35 in good health. Some clones in this sample may be carry-over from other donors' samples.

The chain uses TRBV11-3 and TRBJ2-7; a weak D match, TRBD2 (6 bases). V dropped 0 bases and J dropped 5 bases, with 11 bases sitting between them. CDR3 length equals 14 residues. Germline lookup yields CDR1 SGHNT and CDR2 YENEEA. In DNA form, the CDR3 reads TGTGCCAGCAGCTTAGATAGGGAGGAAGACGAGCAGTACTTC. Protein sequence: CASSLDREEDEQYF.

The chain uses TRBV5-1 and TRBJ2-5; tentatively, D is TRBD1 (5 bases). The germline gives CDR1 SGHRS, CDR2 YFSETQ. The CDR3 spans 16 residues. V was pared by 2 bases and J by 4 bases, with 18 bases between. This chain's CDR3 is CASSFLNGVGRETQYF. Written as DNA, the CDR3 is TGCGCCAGCAGCTTTTTGAACGGCGTGGGGCGAGAGACCCAGTACTTC.

This clone was picked up one time. The chain carries TRBV27 and TRBJ2-7; D might be TRBD2 (7 bases). The ends were cut back, 6 bases at V and 2 bases at J, with 23 bases in the middle. From germline, CDR1 is MNHEY and CDR2 SMNVEV (reference sequence). The CDR3 consists of 17 residues. The CDR3 spells CASRPWGRAGVPYEQYF. CDR3 in DNA: TGTGCCAGCAGACCCTGGGGGCGGGCGGGAGTCCCCTACGAGCAGTACTTC.

The chain is built from TRBV4-2 and TRBJ2-1; TRBD2 agrees at 13 bases. Losses at the gene ends were 1 base for V and 6 bases for J; bases not matched to a gene: 9. The CDR3 is 18 residues long. The germline gives CDR1 LGHNA, CDR2 YNFKEQ. CDR3 nucleotide sequence: TGTGCCAGCAGCCAAGTTCAACTAGCGGGGGGGTTGGGCAATGAGCAGTTCTTC. Amino acid sequence: CASSQVQLAGGLGNEQFF.

This clone was seen once. V and J are TRBV7-9 and TRBJ1-2, with 11 bases fitting TRBD1. Germline V gene lookup returns CDR1 SEHNR and CDR2 FQNEAQ (reference sequence). V lost 5 bases and J lost 8; bases outside the gene matches: 13. The CDR3 extends over 16 amino acids. This CDR3 reads CASSPGTGGSFVGYTF. The CDR3 nucleotides read TGTGCCAGCAGCCCAGGGACAGGGGGTTCGTTTGTAGGCTACACCTTC.

This clone was seen a single time. The same CDR3 arises from other DNA sequences in this sample as well. J is TRBJ1-3 and V is TRBV5-1; D not certain. The length of the CDR3 is 14 residues. Germline V CDR1 and CDR2: SGHRS, YFSETQ. The V gene lost 0 bases and the J gene lost 3 bases, with 7 bases spanning the gap. The CDR3, as DNA: TGCGCCAGCAGCTTGGTCCCGAGTGGAAACACCATATATTTT. Protein: CASSLVPSGNTIYF.

This clone has more than one count but fewer than ten. The CDR3 is CASSPTIDGYTF. The CDR3 DNA sequence: TGTGCCAGCAGCCCGACGATCGATGGCTACACCTTC. V usage is TRBV9 and J usage is TRBJ1-2; no clear D. This CDR3 comprises 12 residues. Germline V gives CDR1 SGDLS, CDR2 YYNGEE. Deletions cut 4 bases from V and 6 bases from J, with 10 bases between.

The V and J genes are TRBV15 and TRBJ2-3; D unclear. The ends were cut back, 0 bases at V and 6 bases at J, with 13 bases in the middle. The CDR3 totals 15 residues. Germline V gene data show CDR1 as LNHNV and CDR2 as YYDKDF (reference sequence). CDR3 sequence (DNA): TGTGCCACCAGCAGAGATTCTTCCGACGTGGATACGCAGTATTTT. Translation: CATSRDSSDVDTQYF. The full variable domain, with the rest looked up from reference TRBV15 and TRBJ2-3, is DAMVIQNPRYQVTQFGKPVTLSCSQTLNHNVMYWYQQKSSQAPKLLFHYYDKDFNNEADTPDNFQSRRPNTSFCFLDIRSPGLGDTAMYLCATSRDSSDVDTQYFGPGTRLTVL.

The chain has TRBV9 and TRBJ1-2, with 7 nucleotides matching TRBD1. CDR3 length: 13 residues. CDR1 and CDR2 (germline): SGDLS, YYNGEE. V shed 6 bases and J 7 bases; nucleotides not matched to a gene: 9. The CDR3 DNA is TGTGCCAGCAAGGGGGCCCCCTGGGGTGGCTACACCTTC. Amino acid sequence: CASKGAPWGGYTF.

This clone came up a few times. CDR3 residues: CAWSAIRGLNTEAFF. The DNA for the CDR3 is TGTGCCTGGAGTGCTATCAGGGGTCTTAACACTGAAGCTTTCTTT. V is TRBV30 and J is TRBJ1-1; D is perhaps TRBD1 (6 bases). Germline V lookup: CDR1 GTSNPN, CDR2 SVGIG (reference sequence). V was cut by 1 base and J by 2 bases, with 14 bases left in between. The CDR3 consists of 15 residues.

As to this clone: This specimen includes other DNA sequences encoding the same CDR3. The chain carries TRBV5-1 and TRBJ1-4; 8 nucleotides match TRBD1. The germline CDR1 and CDR2 sequences are SGHRS and YFSETQ. The CDR3 covers 15 residues. Trimming cost V 4 bases and J 3 bases; bases outside gene matches: 5. Here the CDR3 DNA reads TGCGCCAGCAGCGACCCACAGGGGGCTAATGAAAAACTGTTTTTT. Amino acids: CASSDPQGANEKLFF.

The rearrangement uses TRBV7-8 and TRBJ1-4; TRBD1 matches 10 bases. V dropped 3 bases and J dropped 5; count of bases not matched to a gene: 3. The CDR3 spans 15 residues. CDR1 SGHVS and CDR2 FQNEAQ come from the germline V gene. The chain's CDR3 is CASSFGTGANEKLFF. The CDR3 coding sequence is TGTGCCAGCAGCTTCGGGACAGGGGCAAATGAAAAACTGTTTTTT. Based on the CDR3 plus reference TRBV7-8 and TRBJ1-4, the full variable domain is GAGVSQSPRYKVAKRGQDVALRCDPISGHVSLFWYQQALGQGPEFLTYFQNEAQLDKSGLPSDRFFAERPEGSVSTLKIQRTQQEDSAVYLCASSFGTGANEKLFFGSGTQLSVL.

This chain uses TRBV10-2 with TRBJ1-1; D is unresolved. V was pared by 7 bases and J by 1 base, with 10 bases between. Germline V gives CDR1 WSHSY, CDR2 SAAADI. CDR3 length: 13 residues. CDR3 nucleotides: TGCGCCAGCAAAACGACATCGAACACTGAAGCTTTCTTT. Protein sequence: CASKTTSNTEAFF.

The rearrangement joins TRBV5-4 to TRBJ2-3; 8 nucleotides match TRBD2. The CDR3 runs to 16 residues. Germline V CDR1 and CDR2: SGHNT, YYREEE (reference sequence). V shed 3 bases and J 0 bases; nucleotides not matched to a gene: 6. The CDR3 DNA reads TGTGCCAGCAGCTGGAAACTAGCGGATAGCACAGATACGCAGTATTTT. Its protein is CASSWKLADSTDTQYF.

The chain combines TRBV7-2 with TRBJ2-7; the D is unclear. Per germline, CDR1 SGHTA and CDR2 FQGNSA. This CDR3 has 13 amino acids. The V and J ends lost 6 bases and 2 bases respectively, with 11 bases between them. The CDR3 region has the DNA TGTGCCAGCAGTCCACCGAATACCTACGAGCAGTACTTC. Protein: CASSPPNTYEQYF.